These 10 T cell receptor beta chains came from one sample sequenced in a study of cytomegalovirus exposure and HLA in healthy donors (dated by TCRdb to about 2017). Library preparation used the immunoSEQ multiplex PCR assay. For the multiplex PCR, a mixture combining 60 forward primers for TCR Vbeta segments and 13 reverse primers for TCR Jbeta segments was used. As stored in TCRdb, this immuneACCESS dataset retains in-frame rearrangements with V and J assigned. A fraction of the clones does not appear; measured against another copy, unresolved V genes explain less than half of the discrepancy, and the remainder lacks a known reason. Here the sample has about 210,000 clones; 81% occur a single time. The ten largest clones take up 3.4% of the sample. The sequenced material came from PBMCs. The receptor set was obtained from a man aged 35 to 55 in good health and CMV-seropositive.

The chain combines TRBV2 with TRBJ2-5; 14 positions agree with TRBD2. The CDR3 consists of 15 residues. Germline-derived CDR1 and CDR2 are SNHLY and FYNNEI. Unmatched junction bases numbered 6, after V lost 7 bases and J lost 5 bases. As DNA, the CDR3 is TGTGCCAGCATACGACTAGCGGGGGGGTATGAGACCCAGTACTTC. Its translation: CASIRLAGGYETQYF.

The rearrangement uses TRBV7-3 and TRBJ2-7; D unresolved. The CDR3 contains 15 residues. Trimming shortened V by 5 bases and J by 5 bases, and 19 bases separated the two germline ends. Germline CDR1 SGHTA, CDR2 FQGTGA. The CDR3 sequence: CASSPGKSPTHEQYF. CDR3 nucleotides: TGTGCCAGCAGCCCAGGTAAGTCTCCTACCCACGAGCAGTACTTC. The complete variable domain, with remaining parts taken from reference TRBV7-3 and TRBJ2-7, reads GAGVSQTPSNKVTEKGKYVELRCDPISGHTALYWYRQSLGQGPEFLIYFQGTGAADDSGLPNDRFFAVRPEGSVSTLKIQRTERGDSAVYLCASSPGKSPTHEQYFGPGTRLTVT.

The CDR3 nucleotides read TGTGCCAGCAGTGAGAGGGATACGCAGTATTTT. Its protein is CASSERDTQYF. The chain carries TRBV25-1 and TRBJ2-3; no reliable D call. Germline V gene data show CDR1 as MGHDK and CDR2 as SYGVNS. The V and J ends lost 3 bases and 6 bases respectively, with 4 bases between them. This CDR3 is 11 amino acids long.

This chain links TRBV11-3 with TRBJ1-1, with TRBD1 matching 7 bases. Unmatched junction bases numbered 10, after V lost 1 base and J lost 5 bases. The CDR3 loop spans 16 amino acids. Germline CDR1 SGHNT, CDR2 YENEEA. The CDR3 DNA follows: TGTGCCAGCAGCTTAGTTGGGACAGCCCCGGGGACTGAAGCTTTCTTT. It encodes CASSLVGTAPGTEAFF.

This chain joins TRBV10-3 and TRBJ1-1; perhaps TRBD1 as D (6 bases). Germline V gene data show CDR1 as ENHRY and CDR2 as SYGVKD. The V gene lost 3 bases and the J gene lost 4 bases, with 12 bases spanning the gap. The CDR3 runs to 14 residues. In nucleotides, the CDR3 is TGTGCCATCAGTGATGGGGGGGCAGGCACTGAAGCTTTCTTT. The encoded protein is CAISDGGAGTEAFF.

CDR3 bases: TGTGCCAGCAGCCCCGACACCTACGAGCAGTACTTC. Protein: CASSPDTYEQYF. The chain carries TRBV27 and TRBJ2-7; no clear D gene. Trimming removed 6 bases at V and 2 bases at J, with 8 bases between. This CDR3 is built from 12 residues. CDR1 and CDR2 (germline): MNHEY, SMNVEV (reference sequence).

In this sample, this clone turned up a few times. CDR3 protein: CASHTAGSTDTQYF. As DNA, the CDR3 is TGTGCCAGTCACACCGCCGGGAGCACAGATACGCAGTATTTT. V gene TRBV6-1 combines with J gene TRBJ2-3; D not certain. This CDR3 has 14 amino acids. V dropped 9 bases and J dropped 0 bases, with 13 bases sitting between them. The germline V gene encodes CDR1 MNHNS and CDR2 SASEGT.

As DNA, the CDR3 is TGTGCCAGCAGCCTGACGGGAGGGCCTACCTACGAGCAGTACTTC. It specifies CASSLTGGPTYEQYF. The gene calls are TRBV5-6 and TRBJ2-7; the match to TRBD2 covers 8 bases. The CDR3 extends over 15 amino acids. The germline CDR1 and CDR2 sequences are SGHDT and YYEEEE. V shed 4 bases and J 2 bases; nucleotides not matched to a gene: 8.

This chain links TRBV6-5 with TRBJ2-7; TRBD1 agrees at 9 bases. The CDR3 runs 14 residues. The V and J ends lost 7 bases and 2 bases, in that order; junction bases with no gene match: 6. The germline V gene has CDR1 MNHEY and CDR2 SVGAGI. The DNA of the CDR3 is TGTGCCAGCACCACCGGGACAGGGACCTACGAGCAGTACTTC. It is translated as CASTTGTGTYEQYF.

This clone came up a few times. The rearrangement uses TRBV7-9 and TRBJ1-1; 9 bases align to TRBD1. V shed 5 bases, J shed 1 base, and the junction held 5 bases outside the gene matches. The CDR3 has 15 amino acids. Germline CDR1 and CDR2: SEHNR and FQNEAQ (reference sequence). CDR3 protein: CASSPGDRENTEAFF. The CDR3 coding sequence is TGTGCCAGCAGCCCAGGGGACAGGGAGAACACTGAAGCTTTCTTT.